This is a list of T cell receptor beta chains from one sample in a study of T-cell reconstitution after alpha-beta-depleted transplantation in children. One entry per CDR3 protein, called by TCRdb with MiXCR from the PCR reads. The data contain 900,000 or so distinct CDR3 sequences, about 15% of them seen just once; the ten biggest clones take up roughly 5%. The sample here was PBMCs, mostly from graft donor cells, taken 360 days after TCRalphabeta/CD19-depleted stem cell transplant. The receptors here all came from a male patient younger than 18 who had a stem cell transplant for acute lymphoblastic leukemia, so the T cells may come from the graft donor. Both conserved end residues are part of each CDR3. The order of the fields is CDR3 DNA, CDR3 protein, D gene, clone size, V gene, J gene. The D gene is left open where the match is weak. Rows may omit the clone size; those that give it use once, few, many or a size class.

TGTGCCAGCAGCCCCACCCGAGCGAACACCGGGGAGCTGTTTTTT	CASSPTRANTGELFF	.	few	TRBV7-3	TRBJ2-2
TGCGCCAGCAGCTACCAGCCCGGTATCAACACCGGGGAGCTGTTTTTT	CASSYQPGINTGELFF	.	few	TRBV5-1	TRBJ2-2
TGTGCCAGCAGGGTACTAGCGGCACAAGAGACCCAGTACTTC	CASRVLAAQETQYF	TRBD2	few	TRBV3-1	TRBJ2-5
TGTGCCAGCGTACCGGGACTAGCGGGTCCCACCCAGTACTTC	CASVPGLAGPTQYF	TRBD2	.	TRBV2	TRBJ2-5
TGTGCCAGTAGTATAGGACGGGGGCGTTCCTACGAGCAGTACTTC	CASSIGRGRSYEQYF	.	.	TRBV19	TRBJ2-7
TGCGCCAGCAGTCGACAGGGGGTGTCTTACGAGCAGTACTTC	CASSRQGVSYEQYF	TRBD1	many	TRBV4-1	TRBJ2-7
TGCGCCAGCAGCCCGGGACTCAACTCCTACAATGAGCAGTTCTTC	CASSPGLNSYNEQFF	.	.	TRBV5-1	TRBJ2-1
TGTGCCATCAGTGATCTGGGGACTAGCGGATCCTACGAGCAGTACTTC	CAISDLGTSGSYEQYF	TRBD2	few	TRBV10-3	TRBJ2-7
TGTGCCAGCAGCTTAGCGAGGGCCATAGCCCTCGAGCAGTACTTC	CASSLARAIALEQYF	.	.	TRBV7-6	TRBJ2-7
TGTGCCAGCAGCGGCAGTCTTTACAATGAGCAGTTCTTC	CASSGSLYNEQFF	.	few	TRBV7-8	TRBJ2-1
TGTGCCAGCAGTCTGACAGGGGGAGTCTACGAGCAGTACTTC	CASSLTGGVYEQYF	TRBD1	few	TRBV28	TRBJ2-7
TGCGCCAGCAGCAACAGGGTGGGATACGAGCAGTACTTC	CASSNRVGYEQYF	.	few	TRBV5-1	TRBJ2-7
TGCGCCAGCAGCTTGTCCCCAGGGGCCAAAGAGACCCAGTACTTC	CASSLSPGAKETQYF	.	few	TRBV5-1	TRBJ2-5
TGTGCCAGCAGTGAAACTAGCGGGACGAACCATGAGCAGTTCTTC	CASSETSGTNHEQFF	TRBD2	.	TRBV2	TRBJ2-1
TGCAGTGCTAGAGATCAGAGCGGGAGGTACGAGCAGTACTTC	CSARDQSGRYEQYF	TRBD2	.	TRBV20-1	TRBJ2-7
TGCAGTGCTAGCGGGACTAGCGGGGGGAGCTCCTACGAGCAGTACTTC	CSASGTSGGSSYEQYF	TRBD2	.	TRBV20-1	TRBJ2-7
TGTGCCAGCAGTCCCCTGAGACGAGCGGGAGTGGACGAGCAGTACTTC	CASSPLRRAGVDEQYF	TRBD2	.	TRBV6-1	TRBJ2-7
TGTGCCAGCAGCCATGGGGGGCGCGAGCAGTACTTC	CASSHGGREQYF	.	few	TRBV16	TRBJ2-7
TGTGCCAGCAGCCGACCGGGACTTTTAGAGACCCAGTACTTC	CASSRPGLLETQYF	.	few	TRBV27	TRBJ2-5
TGTGCCAGCAGCTTGGGACTAGCCACCGGGGAGCTGTTTTTT	CASSLGLATGELFF	TRBD2	many	TRBV5-1	TRBJ2-2
TGCGCCAGCCGCCGCTCCCTAGGAGGCGAGCAGTACTTC	CASRRSLGGEQYF	.	.	TRBV4-1	TRBJ2-7
TGTGCCAGCAGCTCGAGGACTATCCAAGAGACCCAGTACTTC	CASSSRTIQETQYF	.	.	TRBV5-5	TRBJ2-5
TGCGCCAGCAGCCAAATAGGCAGCCTTAGAGAGCAGTACTTC	CASSQIGSLREQYF	.	few	TRBV4-1	TRBJ2-7
TGCGCCAGCAGCCTAGGACAGGTTTTAAACACTGAAGCTTTCTTT	CASSLGQVLNTEAFF	TRBD1	.	TRBV4-1	TRBJ1-1
TGCAGCGTTGAACTCGTCGTCAGATACAATGAGCAGTTCTTC	CSVELVVRYNEQFF	.	.	TRBV29-1	TRBJ2-1
TGTGCCAGCAGAACACAGGGTACCCAGCCCCAGCATTTT	CASRTQGTQPQHF	.	.	TRBV12-3/TRBV12-4	TRBJ1-5
TGTGCCAGCAGCTCCTCGCGCCAGGGGGGTTCCCAGTACTTC	CASSSSRQGGSQYF	.	.	TRBV7-8	TRBJ2-5
TGCAGTGGCGGCAGGGTGTCCTACGAGCAGTACTTC	CSGGRVSYEQYF	.	.	TRBV20-1	TRBJ2-7
TGTGCCAGCAGCCACAGGGGGCGAGGAGGCAATCAGCCCCAGCATTTT	CASSHRGRGGNQPQHF	TRBD1	many	TRBV28	TRBJ1-5
TGTGCCAGCAGCCACCTACTGACAGGGGGCAACACCGGGGAGCTGTTTTTT	CASSHLLTGGNTGELFF	TRBD1	.	TRBV4-2	TRBJ2-2
TGTGCCAGCAGTTTCATCCAGCCTCACAAGACCCAGAACTTC	CASSFIQPHKTQNF	.	.	TRBV12-3/TRBV12-4	TRBJ2-5
TGCGCCAGCAGGCGACACAGGGAAAACTATGGCTACACCTTC	CASRRHRENYGYTF	.	.	TRBV5-1	TRBJ1-2
TGCGCCAGCAGCTCTTCACAGGGGTACCAAGAGACCCAGTACTTC	CASSSSQGYQETQYF	TRBD1	once	TRBV5-1	TRBJ2-5
TGTGCCACCAGTGAGACTAGCGGGAGAGGCAATGAGCAGTTCTTC	CATSETSGRGNEQFF	TRBD2	.	TRBV24-1	TRBJ2-1
TGCGCCAGCAGCACCTACCGGGTAGGGGGCAGTGAGCAGTACTTC	CASSTYRVGGSEQYF	TRBD1	few	TRBV4-1	TRBJ2-7
TGTGCCAGCAGCTTGGGGGGGCTAGCGGGAGGGCCCGGGGAGCAGTTCTTC	CASSLGGLAGGPGEQFF	TRBD2	once	TRBV5-4	TRBJ2-1
TGTGCCAGCAGCTTAGCGGTTCAAGGGGGATCCTACGAGCAGTACTTC	CASSLAVQGGSYEQYF	.	many	TRBV7-6	TRBJ2-7
TGCAGCGTTGCAGGGGACAGGGATGAAAAACTGTTTTTT	CSVAGDRDEKLFF	TRBD1	many	TRBV29-1	TRBJ1-4
TGTGCCAGCAGCGTTGGGACTAGCGGGAATAGCTCCTACGAGCAGTACTTC	CASSVGTSGNSSYEQYF	TRBD2	.	TRBV9	TRBJ2-7
TGTGCCAGCAGACCTATCCAGGGGAACACTGAAGCTTTCTTT	CASRPIQGNTEAFF	.	.	TRBV27	TRBJ1-1
TGTGCCACCAATACCTGGACAGGGCTTAAGTTAGCGGAGATCTACAATGAGCAGTTCTTC	CATNTWTGLKLAEIYNEQFF	TRBD1	few	TRBV6-2/TRBV6-3	TRBJ2-1
TGTGCCAGCAGCTTAGGGAGCGGTATGTACAATGAGCAGTTCTTC	CASSLGSGMYNEQFF	.	few	TRBV7-3	TRBJ2-1
TGTGCCAGCAGCGATCTAAGCGGGATCCTTTACAATGAGCAGTTCTTC	CASSDLSGILYNEQFF	TRBD2	few	TRBV7-2	TRBJ2-1
TGTGCCAGCAGCCCCCCGGCGGGGTTGACGGGAGTCACAGATACGCAGTATTTT	CASSPPAGLTGVTDTQYF	.	.	TRBV11-2	TRBJ2-3
TGTGCCAGCAGCGTAGTTGCTAGCGGCCCCACCGGGGAGCTGTTTTTT	CASSVVASGPTGELFF	TRBD2	few	TRBV9	TRBJ2-2
TGTGCCATCAGTGAGTCTGGGGTGAGGTACTCCTACGAGCAGTACTTC	CAISESGVRYSYEQYF	.	few	TRBV10-3	TRBJ2-7
TGTGCCACCCCGAGGCCCCAAGAGACCCAGTACTTC	CATPRPQETQYF	.	few	TRBV2	TRBJ2-5
TGTGCCAGCAGGAGGAGGGACATCCAAGAGACCCAGTACTTC	CASRRRDIQETQYF	.	few	TRBV2	TRBJ2-5
TGTGCCAGCAGCGCCCGCCCAACGCAGGGTGAGCAGTTCTTC	CASSARPTQGEQFF	.	few	TRBV21-1	TRBJ2-1
TGTGCCAGCAGCTTAGGAGGAAGAGCCGTCGAGCAGTACTTC	CASSLGGRAVEQYF	.	many	TRBV7-6	TRBJ2-7
TGTGCCAGCAGCTTCCTAGGACAGGCCCAAGAGACCCAGTACTTC	CASSFLGQAQETQYF	TRBD1	few	TRBV7-9	TRBJ2-5
TGCGCCAGCAGCTTGGAGTTTCGGGGTCCCGGGATACTCTACGAGCAGTACTTC	CASSLEFRGPGILYEQYF	.	.	TRBV5-1	TRBJ2-7
TGTGCCAGCAGTTGGACAGGGGCCGGTGAGCAGTTCTTC	CASSWTGAGEQFF	TRBD1	.	TRBV27	TRBJ2-1
TGTGCCAGCAGCTTCGAGGGGGCCGGTCAGCCCCAGCATTTT	CASSFEGAGQPQHF	TRBD1	.	TRBV11-2	TRBJ1-5
TGTGCCAGCAGCTTAGGAGCGGACGGCTACGAGCAGTACTTC	CASSLGADGYEQYF	.	many	TRBV11-2	TRBJ2-7
TGTGCCAGCAGCAGCCTTGGGTACTATGGCTACACCTTC	CASSSLGYYGYTF	.	.	TRBV28	TRBJ1-2
TGTGCCTTCTGTTTAAGCCTTAGTAGGATAGCGGGCCAAGAGACCCAGTACTTC	CAFCLSLSRIAGQETQYF	TRBD2	.	TRBV3-1	TRBJ2-5
TGCAGCGTTGTTGTATCAGCGGGAGGTGTCACAGATACGCAGTATTTT	CSVVVSAGGVTDTQYF	TRBD2	many	TRBV29-1	TRBJ2-3
TGTGCCAGCAGCCCCCTCCAGGGGAACAAAAACATTCAGTACTTC	CASSPLQGNKNIQYF	.	many	TRBV11-1	TRBJ2-4